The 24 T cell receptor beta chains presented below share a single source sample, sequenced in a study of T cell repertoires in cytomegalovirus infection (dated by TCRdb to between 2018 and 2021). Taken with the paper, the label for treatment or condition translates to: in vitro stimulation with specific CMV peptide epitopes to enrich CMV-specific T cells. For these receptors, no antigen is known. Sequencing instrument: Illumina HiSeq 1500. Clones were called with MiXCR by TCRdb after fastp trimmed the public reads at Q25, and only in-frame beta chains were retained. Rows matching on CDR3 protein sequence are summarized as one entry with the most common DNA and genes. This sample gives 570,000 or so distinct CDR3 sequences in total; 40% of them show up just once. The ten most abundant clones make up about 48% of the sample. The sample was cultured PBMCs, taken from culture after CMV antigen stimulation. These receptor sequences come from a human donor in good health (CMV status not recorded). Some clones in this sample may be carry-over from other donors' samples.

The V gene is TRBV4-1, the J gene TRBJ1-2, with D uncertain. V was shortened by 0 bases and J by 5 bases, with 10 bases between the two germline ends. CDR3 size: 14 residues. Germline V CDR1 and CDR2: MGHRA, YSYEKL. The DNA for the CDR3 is TGCGCCAGCAGCCAAGACGGACGGGGATATGGCTACACCTTC. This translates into CASSQDGRGYGYTF.

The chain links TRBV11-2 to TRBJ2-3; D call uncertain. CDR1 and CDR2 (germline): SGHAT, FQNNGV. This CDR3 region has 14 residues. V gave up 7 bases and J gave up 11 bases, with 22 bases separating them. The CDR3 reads CASTSFRTGLRQYF. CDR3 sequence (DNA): TGTGCCAGCACCTCTTTTCGGACGGGTCTTAGGCAGTATTTT.

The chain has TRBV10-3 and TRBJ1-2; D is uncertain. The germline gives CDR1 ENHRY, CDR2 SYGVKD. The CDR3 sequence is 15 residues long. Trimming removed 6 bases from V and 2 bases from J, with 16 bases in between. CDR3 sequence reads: CAIRDELGYNYGYTF. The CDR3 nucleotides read TGTGCCATCAGGGACGAGCTGGGTTACAACTATGGCTACACCTTC.

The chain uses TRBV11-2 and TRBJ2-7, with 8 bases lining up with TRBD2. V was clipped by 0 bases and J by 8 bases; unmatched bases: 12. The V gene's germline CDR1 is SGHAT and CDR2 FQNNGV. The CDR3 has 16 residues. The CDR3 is CASSLELAGPSMKQYF. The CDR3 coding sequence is TGTGCCAGCAGCTTAGAGTTAGCGGGGCCCTCTATGAAGCAGTACTTC.

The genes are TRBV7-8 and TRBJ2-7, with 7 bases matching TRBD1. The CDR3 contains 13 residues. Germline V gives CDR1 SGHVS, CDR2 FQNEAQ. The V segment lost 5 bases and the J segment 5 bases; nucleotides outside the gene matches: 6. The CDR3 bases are TGTGCCAGCAGCCCGAGGGGGCGGAACGAGCAGTACTTC. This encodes CASSPRGRNEQYF.

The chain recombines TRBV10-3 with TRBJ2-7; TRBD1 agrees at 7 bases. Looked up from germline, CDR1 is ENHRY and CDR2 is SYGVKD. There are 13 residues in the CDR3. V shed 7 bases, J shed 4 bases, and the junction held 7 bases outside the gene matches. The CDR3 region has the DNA TGTGCCATCAATCAGGGGGTAGAGTACGAGCAGTACTTC. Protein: CAINQGVEYEQYF.

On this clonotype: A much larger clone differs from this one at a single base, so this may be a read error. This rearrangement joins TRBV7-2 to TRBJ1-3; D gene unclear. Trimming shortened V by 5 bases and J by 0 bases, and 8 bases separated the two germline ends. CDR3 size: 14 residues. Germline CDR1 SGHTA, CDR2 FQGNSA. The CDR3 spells CASSPRNSGNTIYF. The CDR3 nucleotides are TGTGCCAGCAGCCCCCGCAACTCTGGAAACACCATATATTTT.

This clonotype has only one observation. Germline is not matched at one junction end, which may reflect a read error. The CDR3 protein is CASSYSVTSGGASLDF. The CDR3 bases are TGTGCCAGCAGTTACTCGGTCACTAGCGGGGGGGCGTCCCTGGACTTC. The gene calls are TRBV6-5 and TRBJ2-5; 13 bases fit TRBD2. The CDR3 length is 16 residues. CDR1 and CDR2 (germline): MNHEY, SVGAGI.

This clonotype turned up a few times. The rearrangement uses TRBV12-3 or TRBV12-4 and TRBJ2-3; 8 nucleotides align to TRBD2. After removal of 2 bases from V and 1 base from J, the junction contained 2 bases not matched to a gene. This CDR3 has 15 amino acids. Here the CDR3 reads CASSLLLAGTDTQYF. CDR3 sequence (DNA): TGTGCCAGCAGTTTATTACTAGCGGGCACAGATACGCAGTATTTT.

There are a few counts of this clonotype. The DNA for the CDR3 is TGTGCCAGCAGCCCTAAAAGGTGGGCAGGGGCTTCGAGAGGCTACACCTTC. It is translated as CASSPKRWAGASRGYTF. The V gene is TRBV28, the J gene TRBJ1-2, with a tentative D call TRBD1 (6 bases). V was shortened by 6 bases and J by 8 bases, with 28 bases between the two germline ends. CDR1 and CDR2 from the germline V gene are MDHEN and SYDVKM. The CDR3 contains 17 residues.

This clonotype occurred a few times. CDR3 bases: TGTGCCAGCAGCGGGGCAGGGGGCTGGACAGATACGCAGTATTTT. Its protein product is CASSGAGGWTDTQYF. The chain links TRBV7-8 to TRBJ2-3; TRBD1 aligns across 8 bases. The CDR3 sequence is 15 residues long. Germline V gives CDR1 SGHVS, CDR2 FQNEAQ. The ends lost 5 bases at V and 3 bases at J; junction bases unmatched: 7.

This CDR3 reads CASSINSNQPQHF. As DNA, the CDR3 is TGTGCCAGCAGCATTAATAGCAATCAGCCCCAGCATTTT. V is TRBV6-1 and J is TRBJ1-5; D not certain. The CDR3 runs to 13 residues. Germline V CDR1 and CDR2: MNHNS, SASEGT. The V gene lost 6 bases and the J gene lost 0 bases, with 6 bases spanning the gap.

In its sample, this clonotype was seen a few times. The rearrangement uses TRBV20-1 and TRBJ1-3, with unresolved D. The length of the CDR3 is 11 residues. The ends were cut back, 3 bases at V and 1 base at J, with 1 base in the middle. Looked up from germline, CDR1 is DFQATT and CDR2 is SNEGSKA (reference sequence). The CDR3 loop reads CSARSGNTIYF. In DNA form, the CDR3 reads TGCAGTGCTAGGTCTGGAAACACCATATATTTT.

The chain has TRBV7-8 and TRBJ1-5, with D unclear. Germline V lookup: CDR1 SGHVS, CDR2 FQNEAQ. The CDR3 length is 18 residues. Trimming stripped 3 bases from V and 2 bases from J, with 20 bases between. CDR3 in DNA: TGTGCCAGCAGCTTGGGCGGGGTTTGGGGATACGGCAATCAGCCCCAGCATTTT. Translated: CASSLGGVWGYGNQPQHF.

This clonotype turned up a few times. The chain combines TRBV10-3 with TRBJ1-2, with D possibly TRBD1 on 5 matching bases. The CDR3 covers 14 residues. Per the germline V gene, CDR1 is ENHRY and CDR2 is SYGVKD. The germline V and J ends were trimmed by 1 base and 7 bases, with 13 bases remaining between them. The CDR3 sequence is CAISEWADQGGYTF. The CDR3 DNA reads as TGTGCCATCAGTGAGTGGGCCGATCAGGGTGGCTACACCTTC.

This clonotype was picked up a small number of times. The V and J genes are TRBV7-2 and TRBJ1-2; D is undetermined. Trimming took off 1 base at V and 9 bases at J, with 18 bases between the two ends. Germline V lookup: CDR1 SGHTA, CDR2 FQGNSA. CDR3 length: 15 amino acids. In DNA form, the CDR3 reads TGTGCCAGCAGCTTAGTGGCAGCTGAAGGGAGCAGCTACACCTTC. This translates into CASSLVAAEGSSYTF.

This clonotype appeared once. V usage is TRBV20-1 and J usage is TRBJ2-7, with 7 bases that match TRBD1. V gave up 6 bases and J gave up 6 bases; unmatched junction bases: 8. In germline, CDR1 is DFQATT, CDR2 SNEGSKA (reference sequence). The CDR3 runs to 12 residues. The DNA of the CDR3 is TGCAGTGCCATCGACAGGGTCGTCGAGCAGTACTTC. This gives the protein CSAIDRVVEQYF.

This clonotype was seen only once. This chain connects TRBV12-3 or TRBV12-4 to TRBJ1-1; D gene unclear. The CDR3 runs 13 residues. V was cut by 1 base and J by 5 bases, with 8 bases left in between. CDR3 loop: CASSLGDETEAFF. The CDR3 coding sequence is TGTGCCAGCAGTTTAGGGGATGAAACTGAAGCTTTCTTT.

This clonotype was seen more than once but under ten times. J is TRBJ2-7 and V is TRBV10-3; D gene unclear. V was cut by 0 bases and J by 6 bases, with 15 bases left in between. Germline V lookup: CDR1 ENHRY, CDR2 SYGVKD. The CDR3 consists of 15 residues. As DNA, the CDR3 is TGTGCCATCAGTGAGTCGAAGACTCATCCCCGCGAGCAGTACTTC. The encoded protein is CAISESKTHPREQYF.

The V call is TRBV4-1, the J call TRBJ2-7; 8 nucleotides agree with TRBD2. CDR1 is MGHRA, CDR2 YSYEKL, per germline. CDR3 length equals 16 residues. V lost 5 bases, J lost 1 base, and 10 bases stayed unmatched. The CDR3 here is CASSASVLAGSYEQYF. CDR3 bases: TGCGCCAGCAGCGCAAGTGTATTAGCGGGATCCTACGAGCAGTACTTC.

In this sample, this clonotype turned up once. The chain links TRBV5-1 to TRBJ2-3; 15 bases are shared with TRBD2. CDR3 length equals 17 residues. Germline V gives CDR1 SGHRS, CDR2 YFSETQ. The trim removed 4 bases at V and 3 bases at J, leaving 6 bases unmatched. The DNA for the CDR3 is TGCGCCAGCAGCGGGGGGACTAGCGGGGGGAGGACAGATACGCAGTATTTT. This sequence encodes CASSGGTSGGRTDTQYF.

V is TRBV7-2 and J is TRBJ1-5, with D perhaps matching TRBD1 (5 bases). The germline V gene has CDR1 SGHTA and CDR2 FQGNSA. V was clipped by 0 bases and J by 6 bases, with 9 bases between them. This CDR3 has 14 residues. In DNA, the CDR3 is TGTGCCAGCAGCTTAGCTAATGGGGCTCAGCCCCAGCATTTT. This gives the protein CASSLANGAQPQHF.

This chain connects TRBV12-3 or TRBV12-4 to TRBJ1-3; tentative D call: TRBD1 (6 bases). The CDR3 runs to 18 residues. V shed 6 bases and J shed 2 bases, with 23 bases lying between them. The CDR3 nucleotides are TGTGCCAGCAGCTACAACCCCGGGACACTAGATGCTGGAAACACCATATATTTT. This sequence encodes CASSYNPGTLDAGNTIYF.

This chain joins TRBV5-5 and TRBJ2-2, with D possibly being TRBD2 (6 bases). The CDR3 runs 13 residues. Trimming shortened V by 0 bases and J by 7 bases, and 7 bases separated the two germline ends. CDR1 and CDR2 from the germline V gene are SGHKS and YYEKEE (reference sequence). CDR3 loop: CASSLERVGELFF. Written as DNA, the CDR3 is TGTGCCAGCAGCTTGGAGCGGGTCGGGGAGCTGTTTTTT.